This TCR beta chain was recovered during a study of tumor-infiltrating lymphocytes in localized non-small cell lung cancer. Study as a whole: Several tumor histologies, both smoking statuses, and some post-neoadjuvant chemotherapy samples were included. Study-wide findings and caveats: Each assay used a separate piece of the same tissue. IM1 and IM2 tumors showed no difference in T-cell fraction. Only some patients had TCR sequencing, depending on available tissue.

This clone came up a few times. Its specificity is not known. Germline lookup yields CDR1 SGHRS and CDR2 YFSETQ. The CDR3 sequence is 14 residues long. The ends were cut back, 3 bases at V and 2 bases at J, with 11 bases in the middle. Clones were sequenced by immunoSEQ multiplex PCR, and TCRdb holds only the in-frame ones, with some missing. This table has 7,000 or so clones, 70% to 80% appearing once. The specimen was uninvolved lung tissue not adjacent to the tumor. The J gene is TRBJ1-2, the V gene TRBV5-1; D uncertain. This receptor was identified in a human donor with non-small cell lung cancer. CDR3 DNA sequence: TGCGCCAGCAGCTCAACGACATTAAACTATGGCTACACCTTC. It codes for CASSSTTLNYGYTF. Filled out from reference TRBV5-1 and TRBJ1-2, the complete variable domain reads KAGVTQTPRYLIKTRGQQVTLSCSPISGHRSVSWYQQTPGQGLQFLFEYFSETQRNKGNFPGRFSGRQFSNSRSEMNVSTLELGDSALYLCASSSTTLNYGYTFGSGTRLTVV.